These 3 T cell receptor beta chains were sequenced from one sample in a study of cytomegalovirus exposure and HLA in healthy donors. Primers for the PCR totalled 60 Vbeta and 13 Jbeta. TCRdb keeps only in-frame clones here, not all; method: immunoSEQ multiplex PCR. The sample consists of about 140,000 clones, roughly 86% of them appearing once. Sequencing was done on a sample of PBMCs. These receptors originate from a middle-aged woman in good health and CMV-seronegative.

The sample holds a few counts of this clone. The chain is built from TRBV29-1 and TRBJ2-1; 10 bases agree with TRBD1. V gave up 5 bases and J gave up 4 bases; unmatched junction bases: 5. CDR1 SQVTM and CDR2 ANQGSEA come from the germline V gene. This CDR3 is built from 14 residues. CDR3 amino acids: CSVTRDRGYNEQFF. In DNA form, the CDR3 reads TGCAGCGTTACCCGGGACAGGGGTTACAATGAGCAGTTCTTC.

The CDR3 protein is CASSSGTGVSTEAFF. CDR3 sequence (DNA): TGCGCCAGCAGCTCGGGGACAGGGGTAAGCACTGAAGCTTTCTTT. This chain joins TRBV5-1 and TRBJ1-1; 10 bases fit TRBD1. Germline V gene lookup returns CDR1 SGHRS and CDR2 YFSETQ. Losses at the gene ends were 3 bases for V and 4 bases for J; bases not matched to a gene: 6. The CDR3 runs to 15 residues.

This chain joins TRBV4-1 and TRBJ1-1; 8 bases line up with TRBD1. Trimming at V came to 4 bases and at J to 2 bases, leaving 6 bases not matched to a gene. Per germline, CDR1 MGHRA and CDR2 YSYEKL. The CDR3 contains 15 residues. The CDR3 reads CASSRGQGVNTEAFF. Written as DNA, the CDR3 is TGCGCCAGCAGCCGAGGACAGGGAGTAAACACTGAAGCTTTCTTT.